This entry features one TCR beta chain sequence. Antigen: not known. This entry belongs to a study of graft-versus-host responses after intestinal transplantation. Whole-study findings and limits: The marrow of recipients harbored GvH clones, and ileum or blood showed some of them first.

Germline CDR1 reads SNHLY; CDR2 reads FYNNEI. The V gene lost 0 bases and the J gene lost 8 bases, with 14 bases spanning the gap. There are 15 residues in the CDR3. Profiling relied on immunoSEQ multiplex PCR, and the TCRdb table lists in-frame clones only, not all of them. Counted here are about 120,000 clones, roughly 93% occurring once; the ten biggest clones make up around 0.55%. The material was unstimulated CD8+ T cells sorted from spleen or lymph node cells, obtained before intestinal transplant. The origin of this receptor is a human donor who received an intestinal transplant. This sequence joins TRBV2 and TRBJ1-5, with D maybe TRBD1 (5 bases). The CDR3 region has the DNA TGTGCCAGCAGTGAAGCGGGGGGGTGGAGGGAGCCCCAGCATTTT. Translation gives CASSEAGGWREPQHF. The full variable domain, in which reference TRBV2 and TRBJ1-5 provide the parts outside the CDR3, is EPEVTQTPSHQVTQMGQEVILRCVPISNHLYFYWYRQILGQKVEFLVSFYNNEISEKSEIFDDQFSVERPDGSNFTLKIRSTKLEDSAMYFCASSEAGGWREPQHFGDGTRLSIL.